Shown below are 9 T cell receptor beta chains from a single sample sequenced in a study of T cell responses to AZD1222 COVID-19 vaccine. Assay used: immunoSEQ multiplex PCR; TCRdb lists only in-frame clones, some missing. Counted here are roughly 150,000 clones, about nine tenths occurring once; the ten biggest clones make up over 1.5%. The sequenced sample was peripheral blood, obtained on day 0 of AZD1222 vaccination. The origin of the receptors is an adult in good health.

This chain uses TRBV19 with TRBJ1-2; a weak D match, TRBD1 (5 bases). This CDR3 has 13 amino acids. CDR1 and CDR2 (germline): LNHDA, SQIVND (reference sequence). The ends were cut back, 5 bases at V and 8 bases at J, with 15 bases in the middle. Here the CDR3 reads CASSFAQGFGYTF. The CDR3 bases are TGTGCCAGTAGTTTCGCCCAGGGATTCGGCTACACCTTC.

The chain couples TRBV6-2 or TRBV6-3 to TRBJ2-7, with 8 bases matching TRBD1. This CDR3 contains 16 residues. With 3 bases clipped from V and 1 base from J, the junction kept 8 bases outside the gene matches. CDR1 is MNHEY and CDR2 is SVGEGT in the germline V gene. The CDR3 nucleotides read TGTGCCAGCAGTTATAGGCAGGGGGCTATGTCCTACGAGCAGTACTTC. Translating it yields CASSYRQGAMSYEQYF.

The V and J genes are TRBV15 and TRBJ1-2; D is unresolved. This CDR3 comprises 14 residues. Trimming removed 5 bases from V and 2 bases from J, with 12 bases in between. CDR1 is LNHNV, CDR2 YYDKDF, per germline (reference sequence). CDR3 residues: CATSARRENYGYTF. The CDR3 nucleotides read TGTGCCACCAGCGCGAGGCGGGAGAACTATGGCTACACCTTC.

The chain links TRBV21-1 to TRBJ2-4. TRBV21-1 is an annotated pseudogene. This CDR3 comprises 19 residues. Here the CDR3 reads CASIGLGRPAYLAKNIQYF. CDR3 sequence (DNA): TGTGCCAGCATCGGTCTCGGACGGCCCGCATACCTAGCCAAAAACATTCAGTACTTC.

The chain employs TRBV2 and TRBJ1-1; no definite D call. CDR1 and CDR2 from the germline V gene are SNHLY and FYNNEI. This CDR3 is built from 13 residues. V was shortened by 7 bases and J by 3 bases, with 12 bases between the two germline ends. The CDR3 sequence: CASKVRPYTEAFF. CDR3 DNA sequence: TGTGCCAGCAAGGTCAGGCCGTACACTGAAGCTTTCTTT.

This clone has more than one count but fewer than ten. This chain uses TRBV14 with TRBJ1-3, with 7 bases lining up with TRBD1. In germline, CDR1 is SGHDN, CDR2 FVKESK. J gave up 0 bases and V 4 bases, and 0 bases lay outside the gene matches. The CDR3 is made up of 14 amino acids. The CDR3 sequence is CASSRDSSGNTIYF. DNA for the CDR3: TGTGCCAGCAGCCGGGACAGCTCTGGAAACACCATATATTTT.

The chain joins TRBV5-1 to TRBJ1-4; no definite D call. The V gene lost 4 bases and the J gene lost 8 bases, with 21 bases spanning the gap. CDR3 size: 16 residues. Per the germline V gene, CDR1 is SGHRS and CDR2 is YFSETQ. In DNA, the CDR3 is TGCGCCAGCAGCCCCTCGCACACCTCAGGCGGGGAAAAACTGTTTTTT. As protein: CASSPSHTSGGEKLFF.

This clone was seen more than once but under ten times. This chain uses TRBV24-1 with TRBJ1-6; 11 bases are shared with TRBD1. This CDR3 has 15 residues. CDR1 is KGHDR, CDR2 SFDVKD, per germline. The junction had 4 bases not matched to a gene; V was cut back by 7 bases and J by 6 bases. DNA for the CDR3: TGTGCCACCAGACGAGGACAGGGGGCTAATTCACCCCTCCACTTT. It encodes CATRRGQGANSPLHF.

This sequence joins TRBV5-5 and TRBJ2-1, with D hard to call. CDR1 and CDR2 (germline): SGHKS, YYEKEE (reference sequence). Trimming cost V 3 bases and J 8 bases, with 24 bases left between them. The CDR3 runs to 17 residues. The CDR3, as DNA: TGTGCCAGCAGCTGGTGGGCGACCAATCTACATTTCGATGAGCAGTTCTTC. Amino acid sequence: CASSWWATNLHFDEQFF.